This TCR beta chain was documented in a study of T cells in Graves' hyperthyroidism and ophthalmopathy. The CDR3 covers 14 residues. Germline V gives CDR1 KGHDR, CDR2 SFDVKD. Trimming cost V 3 bases and J 2 bases; bases outside gene matches: 3. A remark on this clonotype: Since the CDR3 does not end with the conserved phenylalanine or tryptophan, this likely comes from a read error.

TCR beta CDR3 regions were amplified from RNA. With the HTBI primer set, the TCR CDR3 went through a first round of RT-PCR. TCRdb fed the multiplex PCR reads into MiXCR, producing one record per CDR3 protein. The sample lists a few hundred thousand distinct CDR3 sequences; approximately 14% were seen once. Cells are PBMCs isolated from around 9.4 ml of fresh blood. The receptor's source is a woman aged 18-35 years with Graves' hyperthyroidism. The sequenced sample consisted of blood. This chain joins TRBV24-1 and TRBJ2-7; TRBD1 matches at 7 bases. CDR3 sequence reads: CATSDPGQTYEQYL. CDR3 bases: TGTGCCACCAGTGATCCGGGACAGACCTACGAGCAGTACCTC.